What follows describes a single TCR beta chain. The antigen remains undetermined. The data belong to a study of identical twins. With 1 base removed from V and 2 bases from J, the gap between germline ends came to 11 bases. Germline lookup yields CDR1 SGHTA and CDR2 FQGNSA. The CDR3 has 15 amino acids. One entry per CDR3 protein results from TCRdb running MiXCR on the 5' RACE reads. This table has about 920,000 distinct CDR3 sequences, more than 9% appearing once. General study results and limits: The same donors were not followed; conclusions instead depended on cross-sectional statistical analysis.

The data were also submitted as part of a second study, on yellow fever vaccine responses in identical twins.

This receptor was taken from a woman younger than 35 in good health. Sequencing was done on a sample of PBMCs. The gene calls are TRBV7-2 and TRBJ2-5, with D perhaps being TRBD1 or TRBD2 (5 bases each). CDR3 protein: CASSLGVGAQETQYF. CDR3 nucleotides: TGTGCCAGCAGCTTAGGGGTCGGGGCGCAAGAGACCCAGTACTTC.